This T cell receptor (beta chain) was sequenced during a study of T cell responses to AZD1222 COVID-19 vaccine. Study findings and constraints: Increases in Spike-specific TCR breadth and depth were seen after two AZD1222 doses. Donors skewed white British and female; clonal diversity was possibly underestimated. Only after the peak T cell response were repertoires sampled.

The CDR3 is made up of 14 amino acids. The V gene lost 6 bases and the J gene lost 7 bases, with 19 bases spanning the gap. From germline, CDR1 is ENHRY and CDR2 SYGVKD. A single count supports this clone. As yet, its antigen is unknown. Assay used: immunoSEQ multiplex PCR; TCRdb lists only in-frame clones, some missing. The sample lists around 100,000 clones, 90% to 95% occurring once. The origin of this receptor is an adult in good health. The J gene is TRBJ2-7, the V gene TRBV10-3; D perhaps matches TRBD1 (6 bases). This sample comprised peripheral blood, obtained on day 0 of AZD1222 vaccination. CDR3 sequence reads: CAIRKGLGAVEQYF. The CDR3 region has the DNA TGTGCCATCAGAAAGGGTCTGGGGGCGGTTGAGCAGTACTTC.